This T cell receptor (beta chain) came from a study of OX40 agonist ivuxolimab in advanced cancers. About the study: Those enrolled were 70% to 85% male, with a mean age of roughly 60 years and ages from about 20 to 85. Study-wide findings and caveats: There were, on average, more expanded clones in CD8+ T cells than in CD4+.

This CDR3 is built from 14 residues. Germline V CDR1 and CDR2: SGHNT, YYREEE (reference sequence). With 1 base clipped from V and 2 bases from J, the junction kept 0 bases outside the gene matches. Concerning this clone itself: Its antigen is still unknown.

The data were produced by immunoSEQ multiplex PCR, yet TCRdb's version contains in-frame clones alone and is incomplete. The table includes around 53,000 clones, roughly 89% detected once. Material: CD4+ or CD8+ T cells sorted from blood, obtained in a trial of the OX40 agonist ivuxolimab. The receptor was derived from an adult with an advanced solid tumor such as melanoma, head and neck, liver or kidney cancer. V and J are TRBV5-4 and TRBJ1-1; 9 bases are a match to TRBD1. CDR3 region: CASSLTGGNTEAFF. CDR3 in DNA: TGTGCCAGCAGCTTGACAGGGGGCAACACTGAAGCTTTCTTT.